This T cell receptor (beta chain) was sequenced for a study of blood T cell repertoires in COVID-19. At the level of the study: Sources were T cells, B-cell-depleted T cells, or PBMCs; the material itself was cDNA or gDNA.

Source study methods: Amplification from reference gene primers served as the basis for estimated nucleated cell counts. Profiling relied on immunoSEQ multiplex PCR, and the TCRdb table lists in-frame clones only, not all of them. The V and J calls and clone size are taken from that table; D and trimming were inferred from the DNA. This table holds more than 130,000 clones, 88% found once. The V end lost 4 bases, the J end lost 5 bases, and 21 bases lay between the germline ends. The CDR3 is made up of 16 amino acids. The sequenced sample consisted of peripheral blood. This chain links TRBV23-1 with TRBJ2-7; D gene ambiguous. TRBV23-1 counts as an open reading frame of uncertain function. The receptor was derived from a man aged 45-65 years with active or convalescent COVID-19. CDR3 sequence reads: CASSPRLPPGNHEQYF. CDR3 sequence (DNA): TGCGCCAGCAGTCCCCGACTCCCGCCCGGTAACCACGAGCAGTACTTC.